This passage covers 15 T cell receptor beta chains from one sample sequenced in a study of T cell responses to AZD1222 COVID-19 vaccine. Clones were sequenced by immunoSEQ multiplex PCR, and TCRdb holds only the in-frame ones, with some missing. Of around 190,000 clones in the sample, about 92% were seen once. The sample consisted of peripheral blood, taken on day 0 of AZD1222 vaccination. Receptors were obtained from an adult in good health.

CDR3 nucleotide sequence: TGTGCCAGCAGCCCTTCAGGAACTGAAGCTTTCTTT. As protein: CASSPSGTEAFF. V is TRBV9 and J is TRBJ1-1, with unresolved D. The V gene's germline CDR1 is SGDLS and CDR2 YYNGEE. There are 12 residues in the CDR3. The V gene lost 4 bases and the J gene lost 5 bases, with 9 bases spanning the gap. Complete variable domain (other parts from reference TRBV9 and TRBJ1-1): DSGVTQTPKHLITATGQRVTLRCSPRSGDLSVYWYQQSLDQGLQFLIQYYNGEERAKGNILERFSAQQFPDLHSELNLSSLELGDSALYFCASSPSGTEAFFGQGTRLTVV.

The V gene is TRBV9, the J gene TRBJ1-2; D possibly corresponds to TRBD1 (5 bases). V lost 0 bases, J lost 8 bases, and 14 bases lay in between. CDR1 and CDR2 from the germline V gene are SGDLS and YYNGEE. CDR3 length: 14 amino acids. The CDR3 coding sequence is TGTGCCAGCAGCGTAGTCTTGCAGGGAGCAGGCTACACCTTC. Translation: CASSVVLQGAGYTF.

The rearrangement uses TRBV12-3 or TRBV12-4 and TRBJ1-1; perhaps TRBD1 as D (5 bases). The CDR3 has 13 residues. The V gene lost 4 bases and the J gene lost 2 bases, with 8 bases spanning the gap. The CDR3 DNA sequence: TGTGCCAGCAGTTGGGGCATCAACACTGAAGCTTTCTTT. This gives the protein CASSWGINTEAFF.

This clone has just a few counts. This sequence joins TRBV28 and TRBJ2-1; 7 bases are shared with TRBD1. CDR3 length: 14 amino acids. After removal of 8 bases from V and 6 bases from J, the junction contained 10 bases not matched to a gene. The germline V gene encodes CDR1 MDHEN and CDR2 SYDVKM. The DNA of the CDR3 is TGTGCCAGCCTAAGACAGGGACGGGGCAATGAGCAGTTCTTC. This gives the protein CASLRQGRGNEQFF. The variable domain in full, with the rest retrieved from reference TRBV28 and TRBJ2-1, is DVKVTQSSRYLVKRTGEKVFLECVQDMDHENMFWYRQDPGLGLRLIYFSYDVKMKEKGDIPEGYSVSREKKERFSLILESASTNQTSMYLCASLRQGRGNEQFFGPGTRLTVL.

The V and J genes are TRBV7-3 and TRBJ2-3; TRBD2 might be the D (6 bases). This CDR3 has 15 amino acids. The V and J ends lost 3 bases and 2 bases respectively, with 12 bases between them. Germline values: CDR1 SGHTA, CDR2 FQGTGA. Written as DNA, the CDR3 is TGTGCCAGCAGCTTTGCGGGGACCATCACAGATACGCAGTATTTT. Its translation is CASSFAGTITDTQYF.

This chain connects TRBV9 to TRBJ2-1, with 14 bases lining up with TRBD2. The CDR3 length is 16 residues. The germline V gene encodes CDR1 SGDLS and CDR2 YYNGEE. V dropped 4 bases and J dropped 5; count of bases not matched to a gene: 5. In DNA, the CDR3 is TGTGCCAGCAGCATCGGGACTAGCGGGGGCAACAATGAGCAGTTCTTC. Translated, it gives CASSIGTSGGNNEQFF.

CDR3 loop: CASSRTPGQMNTEAFF. The CDR3, as DNA: TGTGCCAGCAGCAGAACTCCGGGACAGATGAACACTGAAGCTTTCTTT. This chain uses TRBV7-9 with TRBJ1-1, with 7 positions matching TRBD1. The CDR3 is made up of 16 amino acids. V dropped 5 bases and J dropped 0; count of bases not matched to a gene: 9. Germline V gene lookup returns CDR1 SEHNR and CDR2 FQNEAQ (reference sequence).

V usage is TRBV9 and J usage is TRBJ1-2; D unclear. Germline-derived CDR1 and CDR2 are SGDLS and YYNGEE. Trimming left V 4 bases short and J 5 bases short, with 12 bases between. The CDR3 spans 13 residues. CDR3 in DNA: TGTGCCAGCAGCCCCTTTCGGGATTATGGCTACACCTTC. Its protein is CASSPFRDYGYTF.

The chain carries TRBV10-3 and TRBJ2-1; D may be TRBD1 (5 bases). Germline V gene lookup returns CDR1 ENHRY and CDR2 SYGVKD. The V end lost 3 bases, the J end lost 7 bases, and 16 bases lay between the germline ends. The CDR3 extends over 15 amino acids. The CDR3 sequence: CAISDRQGRSNEQFF. As DNA, the CDR3 is TGTGCCATCAGTGACCGGCAGGGCCGTTCAAATGAGCAGTTCTTC.

The V call is TRBV24-1, the J call TRBJ2-5; D may match TRBD1 or TRBD2 (5 bases each). Trimming removed 7 bases from V and 5 bases from J, with 16 bases in between. CDR3 length: 14 residues. Germline CDR1 is KGHDR and CDR2 is SFDVKD. In DNA form, the CDR3 reads TGTGCCACCAGCCCTCTGGGGGTCGGGGAGACCCAGTACTTC. Its translation is CATSPLGVGETQYF.

The gene calls are TRBV4-3 and TRBJ1-1; TRBD1 might be the D (5 bases). This CDR3 comprises 14 residues. From germline, CDR1 is LGHNA and CDR2 YSLEER. Trimming took off 5 bases at V and 2 bases at J, with 12 bases between the two ends. The CDR3 reads CASSFTQANTEAFF. CDR3 coding DNA: TGCGCCAGCAGCTTTACACAGGCTAACACTGAAGCTTTCTTT.

The rearrangement joins TRBV10-3 to TRBJ1-5, with 8 bases identical to TRBD1. CDR1 and CDR2 from the germline V gene are ENHRY and SYGVKD. There are 15 residues in the CDR3. With V trimmed by 6 bases and J by 5 bases, 9 bases remained unmatched. The CDR3 DNA reads as TGTGCCATCAGAGGACAGGGAGGGTTGGATCAGCCCCAGCATTTT. Residues: CAIRGQGGLDQPQHF.

This clone was seen a few times. The chain recombines TRBV19 with TRBJ1-2, with 9 bases matching TRBD1. In germline, CDR1 is LNHDA, CDR2 SQIVND (reference sequence). V lost 2 bases and J lost 4; bases outside the gene matches: 5. The CDR3 has 15 residues. In nucleotides, the CDR3 is TGTGCCAGTAGTATATCGAGGGGACAGGGCTATGGCTACACCTTC. It codes for CASSISRGQGYGYTF.

The CDR3 coding sequence is TGTGCTAGTGGTTTGGTAGGGACCAGGGGTGATCAGCCCCAGCATTTT. It yields the protein CASGLVGTRGDQPQHF. This chain uses TRBV12-5 with TRBJ1-5; TRBD1 might be the D (6 bases). The length of the CDR3 is 16 residues. V was pared by 0 bases and J by 5 bases, with 14 bases between. The germline gives CDR1 LGHNT, CDR2 FRNRAP.

This rearrangement joins TRBV5-8 to TRBJ1-5, with D uncertain. Deletions cut 4 bases from V and 4 bases from J, with 12 bases between. The CDR3 consists of 14 residues. CDR1 is SGHTS, CDR2 YDEGEE, per germline. CDR3 sequence: CASSPWTVNQPQHF. CDR3 DNA sequence: TGTGCCAGCAGCCCCTGGACGGTGAATCAGCCCCAGCATTTT.